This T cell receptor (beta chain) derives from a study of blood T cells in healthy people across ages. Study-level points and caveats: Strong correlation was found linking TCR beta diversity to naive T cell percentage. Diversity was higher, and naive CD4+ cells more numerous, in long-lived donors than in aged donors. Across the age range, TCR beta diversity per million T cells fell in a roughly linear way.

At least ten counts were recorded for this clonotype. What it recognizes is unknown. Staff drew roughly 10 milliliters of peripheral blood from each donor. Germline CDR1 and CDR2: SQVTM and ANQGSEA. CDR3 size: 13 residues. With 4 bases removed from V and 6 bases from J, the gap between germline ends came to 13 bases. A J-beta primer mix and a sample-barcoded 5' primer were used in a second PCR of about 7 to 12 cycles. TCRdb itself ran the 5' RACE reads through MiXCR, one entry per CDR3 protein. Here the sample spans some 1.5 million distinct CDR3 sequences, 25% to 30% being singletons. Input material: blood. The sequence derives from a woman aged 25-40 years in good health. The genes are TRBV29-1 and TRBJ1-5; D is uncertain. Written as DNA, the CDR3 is TGCAGCGTTGGGGTGGGGTCGGGTCAGCCCCAGCATTTT. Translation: CSVGVGSGQPQHF.